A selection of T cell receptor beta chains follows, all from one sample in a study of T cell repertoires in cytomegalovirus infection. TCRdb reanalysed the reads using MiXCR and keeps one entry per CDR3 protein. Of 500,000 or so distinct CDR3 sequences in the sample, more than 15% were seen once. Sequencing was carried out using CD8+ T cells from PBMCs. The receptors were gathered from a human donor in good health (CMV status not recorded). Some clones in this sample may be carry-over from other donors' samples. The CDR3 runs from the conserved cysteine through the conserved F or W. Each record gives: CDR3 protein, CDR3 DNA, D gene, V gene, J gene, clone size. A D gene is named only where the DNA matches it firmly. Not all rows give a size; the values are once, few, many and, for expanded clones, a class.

cdr3_aa: CASSPWRQGEAFF
cdr3_nt: TGTGCCAGCAGCCCTTGGAGGCAGGGTGAGGCTTTCTTT
d_call: -
v_call: TRBV11-2
j_call: TRBJ1-1
clone_size: few

cdr3_aa: CASSYRSDTQYF
cdr3_nt: TGTGCCAGCAGCTACCGCTCCGATACGCAGTATTTT
d_call: -
v_call: TRBV5-4
j_call: TRBJ2-3
clone_size: many

cdr3_aa: CASTPRDFEGAFF
cdr3_nt: TGTGCCAGTACCCCCAGGGATTTTGAAGGAGCTTTCTTT
d_call: -
v_call: TRBV19
j_call: TRBJ1-1
clone_size: few

cdr3_aa: CSVDGQGWTYGYTF
cdr3_nt: TGCAGCGTTGATGGACAGGGATGGACATATGGCTACACCTTC
d_call: TRBD1
v_call: TRBV29-1
j_call: TRBJ1-2
clone_size: few

cdr3_aa: CASSLGTLHTEAFF
cdr3_nt: TGTGCCAGCAGCTTAGGGACATTACACACTGAAGCTTTCTTT
d_call: -
v_call: TRBV7-6
j_call: TRBJ1-1
clone_size: many

cdr3_aa: CSVEGGDTYNEQFF
cdr3_nt: TGCAGCGTTGAGGGAGGGGACACCTACAATGAGCAGTTCTTC
d_call: -
v_call: TRBV29-1
j_call: TRBJ2-1
clone_size: many

cdr3_aa: CARSQSDRGDQPQHF
cdr3_nt: TGTGCCAGAAGCCAATCGGACAGGGGGGATCAGCCCCAGCATTTT
d_call: TRBD1
v_call: TRBV4-2
j_call: TRBJ1-5
clone_size: once

cdr3_aa: CASSQTSGFPTDTQYF
cdr3_nt: TGTGCCAGCAGCCAAACTAGCGGTTTCCCCACAGATACGCAGTATTTT
d_call: TRBD2
v_call: TRBV4-2
j_call: TRBJ2-3
clone_size: many

cdr3_aa: CASSGWTSVQETQYF
cdr3_nt: TGTGCCAGCAGTGGCTGGACTAGCGTCCAAGAGACCCAGTACTTC
d_call: TRBD2
v_call: TRBV25-1
j_call: TRBJ2-5
clone_size: few

cdr3_aa: CAIRGTRPYEQYF
cdr3_nt: TGTGCCATCAGGGGGACTAGACCCTACGAGCAGTACTTC
d_call: TRBD2
v_call: TRBV10-3
j_call: TRBJ2-7
clone_size: many

cdr3_aa: CAISVGQGTTNEKLFF
cdr3_nt: TGTGCCATCAGTGTCGGACAGGGCACAACTAATGAAAAACTGTTTTTT
d_call: TRBD1
v_call: TRBV10-3
j_call: TRBJ1-4
clone_size: few

cdr3_aa: CASSQETGTYEQYF
cdr3_nt: TGCGCCAGCAGCCAAGAAACAGGCACCTACGAGCAGTACTTC
d_call: -
v_call: TRBV4-1
j_call: TRBJ2-7
clone_size: many

cdr3_aa: CSARGPGNWAGVNQPQHF
cdr3_nt: TGCAGTGCTAGGGGCCCGGGAAACTGGGCAGGGGTCAATCAGCCCCAGCATTTT
d_call: -
v_call: TRBV20-1
j_call: TRBJ1-5
clone_size: -

cdr3_aa: CASSTSLLRESDTGELFF
cdr3_nt: TGTGCCAGTAGTACATCGTTACTCCGGGAGTCGGACACCGGGGAGCTGTTTTTT
d_call: -
v_call: TRBV19
j_call: TRBJ2-2
clone_size: many

cdr3_aa: CASSLTSGSRYEQYF
cdr3_nt: TGCGCCAGCAGCTTGACTAGCGGGAGCAGGTACGAGCAGTACTTC
d_call: TRBD2
v_call: TRBV5-1
j_call: TRBJ2-7
clone_size: few

cdr3_aa: CASSVGGMNTEAFF
cdr3_nt: TGTGCCAGCAGCGTCGGGGGGATGAACACTGAAGCTTTCTTT
d_call: -
v_call: TRBV9
j_call: TRBJ1-1
clone_size: many

cdr3_aa: CSARGSRTDTQYF
cdr3_nt: TGCAGTGCTAGGGGGAGCCGCACAGATACGCAGTATTTT
d_call: -
v_call: TRBV20-1
j_call: TRBJ2-3
clone_size: -

cdr3_aa: CASSQTGQGHGYNF
cdr3_nt: TGTGCCAGCAGCCAAACTGGACAGGGGCATGGCTACAACTTC
d_call: TRBD1
v_call: TRBV3-1
j_call: TRBJ1-2
clone_size: -

cdr3_aa: CASSYGLAGAYEQYF
cdr3_nt: TGTGCCAGCAGTTACGGACTAGCGGGGGCCTACGAGCAGTACTTC
d_call: TRBD2
v_call: TRBV6-5
j_call: TRBJ2-7
clone_size: many

cdr3_aa: CAWSTRTGGYEQYF
cdr3_nt: TGTGCCTGGAGTACTAGGACAGGGGGCTACGAGCAGTACTTC
d_call: TRBD1
v_call: TRBV30
j_call: TRBJ2-7
clone_size: -

cdr3_aa: CASSPREELNTEAFF
cdr3_nt: TGTGCCAGCAGCCCCCGGGAAGAATTGAACACTGAAGCTTTCTTT
d_call: -
v_call: TRBV27
j_call: TRBJ1-1
clone_size: few

cdr3_aa: CASRRLVLQREEEKNNEQFF
cdr3_nt: TGTGCCAGCAGGCGCCTAGTTCTCCAGAGGGAAGAAGAAAAAAACAATGAGCAGTTCTTC
d_call: -
v_call: TRBV28
j_call: TRBJ2-1
clone_size: many

cdr3_aa: CAIVRGGTRYEQYF
cdr3_nt: TGTGCCATCGTAAGGGGGGGAACCCGCTACGAGCAGTACTTC
d_call: -
v_call: TRBV2
j_call: TRBJ2-7
clone_size: -

cdr3_aa: CASSGTGHPLEVVF
cdr3_nt: TGCGCCAGCAGCGGAACAGGGCACCCTCTAGAGGTAGTCTTC
d_call: -
v_call: TRBV5-1
j_call: TRBJ2-7
clone_size: -

cdr3_aa: CSARDFRSSTDTQYF
cdr3_nt: TGCAGTGCCCGGGACTTCCGATCTAGCACAGATACGCAGTATTTT
d_call: -
v_call: TRBV20-1
j_call: TRBJ2-3
clone_size: once

cdr3_aa: CASSPRQGENQPQHF
cdr3_nt: TGTGCCAGCAGTCCGCGACAGGGGGAAAATCAGCCCCAGCATTTT
d_call: TRBD1
v_call: TRBV28
j_call: TRBJ1-5
clone_size: -

cdr3_aa: CASSLGGDDGYTF
cdr3_nt: TGTGCCAGCAGCTTAGGAGGGGATGACGGCTACACCTTC
d_call: -
v_call: TRBV11-2
j_call: TRBJ1-2
clone_size: many

cdr3_aa: CASSPTGAGPDEKLFF
cdr3_nt: TGTGCCAGCAGCCCAACTGGAGCGGGGCCTGATGAAAAACTGTTTTTT
d_call: -
v_call: TRBV12-3/TRBV12-4
j_call: TRBJ1-4
clone_size: many

cdr3_aa: CASSQDVRVQETQYF
cdr3_nt: TGCGCCAGCAGCCAAGATGTACGGGTTCAAGAGACCCAGTACTTC
d_call: -
v_call: TRBV4-1
j_call: TRBJ2-5
clone_size: few

cdr3_aa: CASSRGLAGNNNEQFF
cdr3_nt: TGTGCCAGCAGCCGAGGACTAGCGGGGAACAACAATGAGCAGTTCTTC
d_call: TRBD2
v_call: TRBV7-3
j_call: TRBJ2-1
clone_size: many

cdr3_aa: CASSITQYYEQYF
cdr3_nt: TGTGCCAGCAGTATCACCCAATACTACGAGCAGTACTTC
d_call: -
v_call: TRBV12-3/TRBV12-4
j_call: TRBJ2-7
clone_size: -

cdr3_aa: CASSRSYILATNEKLFF
cdr3_nt: TGTGCCAGCAGTCGTAGTTACATCCTCGCAACTAATGAAAAACTGTTTTTT
d_call: -
v_call: TRBV7-9
j_call: TRBJ1-4
clone_size: many

cdr3_aa: CASSFWDNTGELFF
cdr3_nt: TGTGCCAGCAGTTTCTGGGATAACACCGGGGAGCTGTTTTTT
d_call: -
v_call: TRBV28
j_call: TRBJ2-2
clone_size: many

cdr3_aa: CASSLVGEGAQYF
cdr3_nt: TGTGCCAGCAGTTTAGTGGGTGAAGGGGCCCAGTACTTC
d_call: -
v_call: TRBV27
j_call: TRBJ2-5
clone_size: -

cdr3_aa: CASRWRDLRGTEAFF
cdr3_nt: TGTGCCAGCAGGTGGCGGGACTTACGGGGCACTGAAGCTTTCTTT
d_call: -
v_call: TRBV7-4
j_call: TRBJ1-1
clone_size: many

cdr3_aa: CASSQDLPSGVITEAFF
cdr3_nt: TGTGCCAGCAGCCAAGATTTGCCTTCAGGGGTGATCACTGAAGCTTTCTTT
d_call: -
v_call: TRBV4-2
j_call: TRBJ1-1
clone_size: many

cdr3_aa: CASSRRGTAAGELFF
cdr3_nt: TGTGCCAGCAGCCGTCGGGGGACAGCGGCCGGGGAGCTGTTTTTT
d_call: -
v_call: TRBV7-2
j_call: TRBJ2-2
clone_size: many